This T cell receptor beta chain appears in the sequencing data of a study of blood T cells in healthy people across ages. Primed by a sample-barcoded 5' primer and a J-beta primer mix, a second PCR proceeded for 7 to 11 cycles. Using its own MiXCR run on the 5' RACE reads, TCRdb lists one record per CDR3 protein. This table has some 760,000 distinct CDR3 sequences, 25% appearing once. Total RNA extracted from each sample amounted to at least 6 micrograms. Germline V gives CDR1 MNHEY, CDR2 SMNVEV (reference sequence). The CDR3 sequence is 16 residues long. The V end was cut by 2 bases, the J end by 7 bases, with 17 bases between. The same data also went into a second study, on T cells of mothers and their children. That paper states: Related mother-child pairs showed slightly higher but non-significant overlap than unrelated pairs.

Sequencing input: blood. The chain joins TRBV27 to TRBJ1-4; a weak D match, TRBD1 (5 bases). The clonotype originates from a boy between 10 and 17 years old in good health. This CDR3 is CASSLNRLGVGEKLFF. CDR3 DNA sequence: TGTGCCAGCAGTTTAAACCGACTGGGGGTCGGTGAAAAACTGTTTTTT.